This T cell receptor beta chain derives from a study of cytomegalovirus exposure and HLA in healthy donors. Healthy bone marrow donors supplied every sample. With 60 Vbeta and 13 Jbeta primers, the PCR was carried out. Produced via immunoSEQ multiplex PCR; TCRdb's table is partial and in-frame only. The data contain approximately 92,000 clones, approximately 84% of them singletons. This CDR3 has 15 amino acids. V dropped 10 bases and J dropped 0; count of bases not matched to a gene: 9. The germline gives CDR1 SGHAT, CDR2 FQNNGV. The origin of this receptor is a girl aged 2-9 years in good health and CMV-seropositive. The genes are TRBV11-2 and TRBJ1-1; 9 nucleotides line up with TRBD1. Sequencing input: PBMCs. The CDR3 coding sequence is TGTGCCACTTCGGGACAGGGTGTCATGAACACTGAAGCTTTCTTT. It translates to CATSGQGVMNTEAFF.